This T cell receptor beta chain was recovered during a study of T cell responses to AZD1222 COVID-19 vaccine. Findings and caveats of the study: Reportedly, nearly half of unique spike TCRs recognized epitopes outside B.1.351/B.1.1.7 mutations. Without day 14 samples, only post-peak T cell repertoires were studied. Across the whole spike, CD4 TCRs peaked at regions 160-218 and 743-854.

There are a few counts of this clone. The antigen remains unidentified. TCRdb's table, derived via immunoSEQ multiplex PCR, lists solely in-frame clones and lacks some. In the table there are nearly 90,000 clones, roughly 87% of which are singletons. The sequence was collected from an adult in good health. The sequences come from peripheral blood, collected on day 0 of AZD1222 vaccination.

The CDR3 loop reads CASSRPPTAGGYTGELFF. CDR3 sequence (DNA): TGTGCCAGCTCACGGCCTCCAACAGCGGGGGGTTACACCGGGGAGCTGTTTTTT. The chain joins TRBV28 to TRBJ2-2; 9 nucleotides align to TRBD2. Trimming removed 8 bases from V and 3 bases from J; junction bases left unmatched: 16. Germline V gene data show CDR1 as MDHEN and CDR2 as SYDVKM. The CDR3 is 18 residues long.